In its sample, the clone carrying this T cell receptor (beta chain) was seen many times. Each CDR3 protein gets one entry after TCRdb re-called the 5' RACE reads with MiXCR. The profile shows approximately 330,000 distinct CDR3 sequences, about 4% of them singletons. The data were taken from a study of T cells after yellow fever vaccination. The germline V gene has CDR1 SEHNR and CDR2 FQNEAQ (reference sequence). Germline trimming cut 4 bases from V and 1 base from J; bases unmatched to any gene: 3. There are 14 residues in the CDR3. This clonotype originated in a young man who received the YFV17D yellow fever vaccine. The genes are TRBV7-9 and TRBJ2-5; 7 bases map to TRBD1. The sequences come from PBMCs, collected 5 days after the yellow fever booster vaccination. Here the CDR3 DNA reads TGTGCCAGCAGCTCGGGGACAGCCCAAGAGACCCAGTACTTC. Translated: CASSSGTAQETQYF.